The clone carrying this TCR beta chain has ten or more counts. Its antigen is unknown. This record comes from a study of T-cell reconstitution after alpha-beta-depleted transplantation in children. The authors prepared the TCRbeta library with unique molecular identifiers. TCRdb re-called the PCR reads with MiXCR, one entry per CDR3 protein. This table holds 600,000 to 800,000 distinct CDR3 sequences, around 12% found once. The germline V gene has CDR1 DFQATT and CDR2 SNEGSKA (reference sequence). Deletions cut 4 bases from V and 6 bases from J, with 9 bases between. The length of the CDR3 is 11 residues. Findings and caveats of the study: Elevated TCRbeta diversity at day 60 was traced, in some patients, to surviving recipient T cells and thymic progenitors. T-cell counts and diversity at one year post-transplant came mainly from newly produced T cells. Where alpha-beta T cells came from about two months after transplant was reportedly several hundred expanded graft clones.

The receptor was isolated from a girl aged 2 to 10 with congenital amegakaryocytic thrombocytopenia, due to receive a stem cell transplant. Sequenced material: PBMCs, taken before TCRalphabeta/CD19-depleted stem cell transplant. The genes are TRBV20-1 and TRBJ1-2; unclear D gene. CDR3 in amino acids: CSAIDLNGYTF. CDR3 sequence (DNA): TGCAGTGCTATCGACCTGAATGGCTACACCTTC.